These T cell receptor beta chains were read from a single sample in a study of identical twins. TCRdb independently ran MiXCR on the 5' RACE reads; one entry per CDR3 protein. The profile shows about 530,000 distinct CDR3 sequences, approximately 20% of them singletons. The same data also contributed to another study, on yellow fever vaccine responses in identical twins.

Material for sequencing was CD4+ T cells sorted from blood. These receptor sequences come from a woman younger than 30 in good health. Both conserved end residues are part of each CDR3. Each record gives: clone size, V gene, J gene, D gene, CDR3 protein, CDR3 DNA. D genes are given only for firm matches. A row's size may be missing; if present it is once, few, many or a size class.

abundance: few; v_gene: TRBV5-1; j_gene: TRBJ2-7; d_gene: TRBD2; CDR3aa: CASSLGTGTSYHEQYF; CDR3nt: TGCGCCAGCAGCTTGGGTACCGGGACTAGTTACCACGAGCAGTACTTC
abundance: few; v_gene: TRBV7-9; j_gene: TRBJ2-1; d_gene: TRBD2; CDR3aa: CASSAGAGGRHNEQFF; CDR3nt: TGTGCCAGCAGCGCGGGGGCGGGAGGGCGGCACAATGAGCAGTTCTTC
abundance: few; v_gene: TRBV5-1; j_gene: TRBJ2-5; d_gene: TRBD1; CDR3aa: CASSAVRTGQETQYF; CDR3nt: TGCGCCAGCAGCGCCGTTAGGACAGGGCAAGAGACCCAGTACTTC
abundance: -; v_gene: TRBV9; j_gene: TRBJ2-5; d_gene: -; CDR3aa: CASSVGGSGRWGETQYF; CDR3nt: TGTGCCAGCAGCGTAGGAGGTAGCGGTCGATGGGGAGAGACCCAGTACTTC
abundance: -; v_gene: TRBV7-9; j_gene: TRBJ2-1; d_gene: TRBD2; CDR3aa: CASSQSSGSQFF; CDR3nt: TGTGCCAGCAGCCAAAGTAGCGGGTCCCAGTTCTTC
abundance: few; v_gene: TRBV5-1; j_gene: TRBJ2-3; d_gene: TRBD2; CDR3aa: CASSSRGGTDTQYF; CDR3nt: TGCGCCAGCAGCTCTCGGGGGGGCACAGATACGCAGTATTTT
abundance: few; v_gene: TRBV10-2; j_gene: TRBJ2-1; d_gene: TRBD2; CDR3aa: CASSDGLAGKTGDEQFF; CDR3nt: TGCGCCAGCAGCGACGGACTAGCGGGAAAGACAGGGGATGAGCAGTTCTTC
abundance: -; v_gene: TRBV20-1; j_gene: TRBJ2-5; d_gene: TRBD2; CDR3aa: CSASPSGRTETQYF; CDR3nt: TGCAGTGCTAGTCCTAGCGGGAGGACGGAGACCCAGTACTTC
abundance: many; v_gene: TRBV10-3; j_gene: TRBJ2-1; d_gene: TRBD2; CDR3aa: CAISLQAGVFGDEQFF; CDR3nt: TGTGCCATCAGTCTCCAAGCGGGAGTCTTTGGAGATGAGCAGTTCTTC
abundance: few; v_gene: TRBV12-3/TRBV12-4; j_gene: TRBJ2-7; d_gene: TRBD2; CDR3aa: CASSLGTSRYEQYF; CDR3nt: TGTGCCAGCAGCCTCGGGACTAGCCGATACGAGCAGTACTTC
abundance: -; v_gene: TRBV5-1; j_gene: TRBJ2-5; d_gene: -; CDR3aa: CASSLGWEAIPQETQYF; CDR3nt: TGCGCCAGCAGCTTGGGATGGGAGGCTATCCCGCAAGAGACCCAGTACTTC
abundance: few; v_gene: TRBV29-1; j_gene: TRBJ2-7; d_gene: -; CDR3aa: CSVAQSGEQYF; CDR3nt: TGCAGCGTTGCGCAGTCCGGGGAGCAGTACTTC
abundance: few; v_gene: TRBV7-8; j_gene: TRBJ2-5; d_gene: -; CDR3aa: CASSLGGTSPYF; CDR3nt: TGTGCCAGCAGCTTAGGCGGGACATCTCCGTACTTC
abundance: few; v_gene: TRBV18; j_gene: TRBJ1-1; d_gene: -; CDR3aa: CASSPIGQIGEAFF; CDR3nt: TGTGCCAGCTCACCAATAGGACAGATCGGTGAAGCTTTCTTT
abundance: few; v_gene: TRBV11-2; j_gene: TRBJ1-2; d_gene: -; CDR3aa: CASSSDPGNYGYTF; CDR3nt: TGTGCCAGCAGCTCCGACCCAGGGAACTATGGCTACACCTTC
abundance: -; v_gene: TRBV5-1; j_gene: TRBJ2-1; d_gene: -; CDR3aa: CASSFKNEQFF; CDR3nt: TGCGCCAGCAGCTTCAAAAATGAGCAGTTCTTC
abundance: few; v_gene: TRBV7-9; j_gene: TRBJ2-3; d_gene: TRBD1; CDR3aa: CASSPRDRDLWADTQYF; CDR3nt: TGTGCCAGCAGCCCACGGGACAGGGACCTCTGGGCAGATACGCAGTATTTT
abundance: many; v_gene: TRBV5-1; j_gene: TRBJ2-1; d_gene: -; CDR3aa: CASSSNSEQFF; CDR3nt: TGCGCCAGCAGCTCAAATTCTGAGCAGTTCTTC
abundance: few; v_gene: TRBV5-1; j_gene: TRBJ2-7; d_gene: -; CDR3aa: CASSLGTGAVPYEQYF; CDR3nt: TGCGCCAGCAGCTTGGGAACGGGAGCCGTCCCCTACGAGCAGTACTTC
abundance: -; v_gene: TRBV2; j_gene: TRBJ2-5; d_gene: -; CDR3aa: CASSVEQGSETQYF; CDR3nt: TGTGCCAGCAGTGTTGAGCAGGGGTCAGAGACCCAGTACTTC
abundance: few; v_gene: TRBV6-1; j_gene: TRBJ2-5; d_gene: TRBD2; CDR3aa: CASSQGRASGGPQETQYF; CDR3nt: TGTGCCAGCAGTCAAGGGAGGGCTAGCGGGGGGCCCCAAGAGACCCAGTACTTC
abundance: few; v_gene: TRBV28; j_gene: TRBJ1-1; d_gene: -; CDR3aa: CASSTSGRLNTEAFF; CDR3nt: TGTGCCAGCAGCACCTCGGGACGGCTGAACACTGAAGCTTTCTTT
abundance: once; v_gene: TRBV20-1; j_gene: TRBJ1-4; d_gene: -; CDR3aa: CSAPGRVPRDEKLFF; CDR3nt: TGCAGTGCACCCGGACGGGTTCCCCGGGATGAAAAACTGTTTTTT
abundance: -; v_gene: TRBV18; j_gene: TRBJ1-4; d_gene: TRBD1; CDR3aa: CASSRGQGETGEKLFF; CDR3nt: TGTGCCAGCTCACGGGGACAGGGAGAAACCGGTGAAAAACTGTTTTTT
abundance: -; v_gene: TRBV12-3/TRBV12-4; j_gene: TRBJ2-1; d_gene: -; CDR3aa: CASQLRSLGNEQFF; CDR3nt: TGTGCCAGCCAACTCAGGAGCCTTGGCAATGAGCAGTTCTTC
abundance: few; v_gene: TRBV9; j_gene: TRBJ2-5; d_gene: -; CDR3aa: CASSVVSSETQYF; CDR3nt: TGTGCCAGCAGCGTAGTCAGTTCCGAGACCCAGTACTTC
abundance: -; v_gene: TRBV5-1; j_gene: TRBJ2-5; d_gene: -; CDR3aa: CASALEGRGREETQYF; CDR3nt: TGCGCCAGCGCCCTGGAAGGGCGGGGCAGGGAAGAGACCCAGTACTTC
abundance: few; v_gene: TRBV6-5; j_gene: TRBJ1-1; d_gene: -; CDR3aa: CASSYSIVYAQNLNTEAFF; CDR3nt: TGTGCCAGCAGTTACTCGATTGTATATGCTCAGAACCTCAACACTGAAGCTTTCTTT
abundance: -; v_gene: TRBV20-1; j_gene: TRBJ2-1; d_gene: TRBD2; CDR3aa: CSANRLAENYNEQFF; CDR3nt: TGCAGTGCCAACCGACTAGCGGAGAACTACAATGAGCAGTTCTTC
abundance: -; v_gene: TRBV3-1; j_gene: TRBJ2-2; d_gene: TRBD1; CDR3aa: CASSQAGQGAVGELFF; CDR3nt: TGTGCCAGCAGCCAGGCCGGCCAGGGGGCAGTCGGGGAGCTGTTTTTT
abundance: -; v_gene: TRBV7-9; j_gene: TRBJ2-2; d_gene: -; CDR3aa: CASSLSGLETGELFF; CDR3nt: TGTGCCAGCAGCTTATCAGGGTTGGAGACCGGGGAGCTGTTTTTT
abundance: few; v_gene: TRBV12-3/TRBV12-4; j_gene: TRBJ2-1; d_gene: TRBD2; CDR3aa: CASGQREQSYNEQFF; CDR3nt: TGTGCCAGCGGGCAGCGGGAGCAATCCTACAATGAGCAGTTCTTC
abundance: -; v_gene: TRBV27; j_gene: TRBJ2-3; d_gene: TRBD1; CDR3aa: CASSLFGTGITDTQYF; CDR3nt: TGTGCCAGCAGTTTATTCGGGACAGGGATCACAGATACGCAGTATTTT
abundance: few; v_gene: TRBV29-1; j_gene: TRBJ2-3; d_gene: TRBD1; CDR3aa: CSVGQGTDENTQYF; CDR3nt: TGCAGCGTTGGGCAAGGGACAGATGAAAATACGCAGTATTTT
abundance: few; v_gene: TRBV7-6; j_gene: TRBJ2-5; d_gene: TRBD2; CDR3aa: CASSLDGGRARETQYF; CDR3nt: TGTGCCAGCAGCTTAGATGGTGGGAGGGCCAGGGAGACCCAGTACTTC
abundance: -; v_gene: TRBV29-1; j_gene: TRBJ2-3; d_gene: -; CDR3aa: CSASLQVWSKGGTQYF; CDR3nt: TGCAGCGCCTCGCTACAGGTTTGGTCCAAGGGAGGTACGCAGTATTTT
abundance: -; v_gene: TRBV20-1; j_gene: TRBJ1-5; d_gene: TRBD1; CDR3aa: CSAPQGAGQPQHF; CDR3nt: TGCAGTGCGCCACAGGGGGCGGGTCAGCCCCAGCATTTT
abundance: -; v_gene: TRBV27; j_gene: TRBJ1-4; d_gene: -; CDR3aa: CASMNRVTVETNEKLFF; CDR3nt: TGTGCCAGCATGAACAGGGTTACGGTGGAAACTAATGAAAAACTGTTTTTT
abundance: -; v_gene: TRBV7-9; j_gene: TRBJ1-6; d_gene: -; CDR3aa: CASSLVDSPLHF; CDR3nt: TGTGCCAGCAGCTTAGTAGATTCACCCCTCCACTTT
abundance: few; v_gene: TRBV4-1; j_gene: TRBJ2-2; d_gene: -; CDR3aa: CASSPVGTGNTGELFF; CDR3nt: TGCGCCAGCAGCCCCGTAGGTACAGGGAACACCGGGGAGCTGTTTTTT
abundance: -; v_gene: TRBV10-3; j_gene: TRBJ1-1; d_gene: -; CDR3aa: CAISVSGEEAFF; CDR3nt: TGTGCCATCAGTGTTAGCGGAGAAGAAGCTTTCTTT
abundance: few; v_gene: TRBV15; j_gene: TRBJ1-6; d_gene: TRBD1; CDR3aa: CATSREIGDRGWNNSPLHF; CDR3nt: TGTGCCACCAGCAGAGAAATTGGAGACAGGGGGTGGAATAATTCACCCCTCCACTTT
abundance: -; v_gene: TRBV5-1; j_gene: TRBJ2-2; d_gene: -; CDR3aa: CASSRSAGEVGELFF; CDR3nt: TGCGCCAGCAGCCGTAGTGCAGGGGAGGTCGGGGAGCTGTTTTTT
abundance: -; v_gene: TRBV20-1; j_gene: TRBJ2-5; d_gene: -; CDR3aa: CSARGVKETQYF; CDR3nt: TGCAGTGCTCGAGGTGTTAAAGAGACCCAGTACTTC